The source of this TCR beta chain is a study of T cells expressing NK-cell markers (dated by TCRdb to about 2020). The study in broad terms: TCR beta-chain repertoires were profiled in sorted CD3+CD56+NKG2C+, CD3+CD56+NKG2C- and CD3+CD56-NKG2C+ T-cell subsets from several donors. Libraries were sequenced as 2 x 150 bp reads on Illumina HiSeq 2000/2500, MiSeq or NextSeq. The eight sequenced donors were randomly selected healthy volunteers, three men and five women. Among the eight sequenced donors, only one was HCMV-seronegative, while the other seven were HCMV-seropositive. Here is what the overall study found, with its caveats: Those dominant clonotypes were again the most abundant among CD3+CD56-NKG2C+ cells in four donors, at about 25-65%. In six donors, the dominant CD3+CD56+NKG2C+ clonotypes ranked among the top 10 CD8+ clonotypes, making up about 1.0-7.0% of CD8+ T cells. Whether the expanded NKG2C-expressing T cell clones were specific for HCMV antigens remained unclear.

On this clonotype itself: No cognate antigen has been identified for it.

HCMV serostatus was determined by detecting HCMV-specific IgG in serum with a commercial ELISA kit. Peripheral blood mononuclear cells were isolated from blood by Ficoll density gradient centrifugation. CDR1 and CDR2, per the germline V gene, are SQVTM and ANQGSEA. The CDR3 holds 12 amino acids from the cysteine to the phenylalanine. The coding DNA is unavailable. The run used an Illumina HiSeq 2000. TCR beta cDNA libraries were made by 5'RACE template switching that added a universal primer site and unique molecular identifiers. Priming for cDNA synthesis came from the TCR beta constant segment, and two successive PCR amplification steps followed. As for the authors' bioinformatics: MIGEC was used to demultiplex reads and group the reads by UMI, and MiTCR was used to assemble and quantify clonotypes. To exclude erroneous sequences, only TCR cDNA sequences supported by at least two reads were retained. The tcR package was used for downstream repertoire analysis, and clonotypes were matched between fractions using CDR3 nucleotide sequence together with V segment. VDJmatch was used to annotate antigen specificity against VDJdb, with one amino acid substitution allowed in CDR3. TCRdb reprocessed the reads; each CDR3 protein sequence makes one entry, and DNA is unavailable. TCRdb, rather than the study authors, made the V and J calls. This specimen's table enumerates about 550,000 distinct CDR3 sequences. The top ten hold roughly 3.5% of the sample.

The specimen sequenced was blood T cells: a sorted CD56 or NKG2C T cell subset, CD4+ or CD8+ T cells, or bulk PBMC T cells (not recorded which). The sequence was collected from a man aged 18 to 30 in good health. Donor details come from another sample of the same person, matched by shared clones. The chain couples TRBV29-1 to TRBJ2-3; TCRdb lists TRBD2, though no DNA is available to test this call. CDR3 reads: CSVGGRMDTQYF.